These T cell receptor beta chains were read from a single sample in a study of T cells in Graves' hyperthyroidism and ophthalmopathy. TCRdb recomputed calls from the multiplex PCR reads with MiXCR, one row per CDR3 protein. Of around 600,000 distinct CDR3 sequences in the sample, 12% to 15% were seen once. The source material was blood. Every receptor here comes from a woman in her late teens or twenties with Graves' ophthalmopathy. The CDR3 runs from the conserved cysteine through the conserved F or W. A D gene is named only where the DNA matches it firmly. Not every row has a clone size; where given, it reads once, few, many or a size class.

TRBV20-1	TRBJ1-5	many	-	TGCAGTGCTAATGGGGGCAGGACAAATAGCAATCAGCCCCAGCATTTT	CSANGGRTNSNQPQHF
TRBV5-6	TRBJ1-5	-	-	TGTGCCAGCAGATGGACAGACCGCAATCAGCCCCAGCATTTT	CASRWTDRNQPQHF
TRBV27	TRBJ2-1	many	TRBD1	TGTGCCAGCAGTTTAGGGACAGGGGGCAAGAATGAGCAGTTCTTC	CASSLGTGGKNEQFF
TRBV9	TRBJ2-3	many	-	TGTGCCAGCAGCGTAGGCAGCTGGACGGGGACAGATACGCAGTATTTT	CASSVGSWTGTDTQYF
TRBV6-5	TRBJ2-7	few	TRBD2	TGTGCCAGCAGTCACTCCGGGGACTACAACTACGGGCAGTACTTC	CASSHSGDYNYGQYF
TRBV7-9	TRBJ2-5	many	-	TGTGCCAGCAGCGAAACGGGGGAGACCCAGTACTTC	CASSETGETQYF
TRBV18	TRBJ2-3	-	-	TGTGCCAGCTCACCACTGGCTGGCCCGCTCACAGATACGCAGTATTTT	CASSPLAGPLTDTQYF
TRBV3-1	TRBJ1-1	many	TRBD1	TGTGCCAGCAGCCAAGACCAGACAGGGGTGGCCACTGAAGCTTTCTTT	CASSQDQTGVATEAFF
TRBV11-2	TRBJ1-6	many	TRBD1	TGTGCCAGCGCGACAGGGGGATCGAATTCACCCCTCCACTTT	CASATGGSNSPLHF
TRBV5-5	TRBJ1-6	few	-	TGTGCCAGCAGCTTGGGCCCGGACACGACGCATAATTCACCCCTCCACTTT	CASSLGPDTTHNSPLHF
TRBV6-1	TRBJ2-7	few	TRBD2	TGTGCCAGCACCCTTGGGACTAGCGGGAGTTACGAGCAGTACTTC	CASTLGTSGSYEQYF
TRBV10-3	TRBJ1-2	-	TRBD1	TGTGCCATCAGCCCACGGGACAGGCTTTGTGGCTACACCTTC	CAISPRDRLCGYTF
TRBV2	TRBJ2-1	many	TRBD1	TGTGCCAACAAACCCGACAGGGGCTCCTACAATGAGCAGTTCTTC	CANKPDRGSYNEQFF
TRBV5-5	TRBJ2-7	once	-	TGTGCCAGCAGCTTGACGGGGCTCTCCTACGAGCAGTACTTC	CASSLTGLSYEQYF
TRBV30	TRBJ1-3	many	TRBD1	TGTGCCTGGGAGCCGGGACAGTTTGGAAACACCATATATTTT	CAWEPGQFGNTIYF
TRBV7-6	TRBJ2-1	many	TRBD2	TGTGCCAGCAGCCCTAGTCGGGCGGGAGTACTCGATGAGCAGTTCTTC	CASSPSRAGVLDEQFF
TRBV27	TRBJ1-5	few	-	TGTGCCAGCAGCTTCGCGGGCCGCTTTAATCAGCCCCAGCATTTT	CASSFAGRFNQPQHF
TRBV20-1	TRBJ1-1	once	-	TGCAGTGCTTCCCGACAGTCGGGGAACACTGAAGCTTTCTTT	CSASRQSGNTEAFF
TRBV18	TRBJ2-5	many	-	TGTGCCAGCTCACCGGCGGTCGGAGAGACCCAGTACTTC	CASSPAVGETQYF
TRBV6-1	TRBJ1-1	-	-	TGTGCCAGCATTGGGGGCGGGGGGAGCACTGAAGCTTTCTTT	CASIGGGGSTEAFF
TRBV18	TRBJ1-3	-	-	TGTGCCAGCTCACCACAGGGGAGGACTGGAAACACCATATATTTT	CASSPQGRTGNTIYF
TRBV12-3/TRBV12-4	TRBJ2-5	-	-	TGTGCCAGCAGTTGGCTGGGAGAGACCCAGTACTTC	CASSWLGETQYF
TRBV14	TRBJ2-7	few	TRBD1	TGTGCCAGCAGCGAGGGACAGGGAATGGTCTACGAGCAGTACTTC	CASSEGQGMVYEQYF
TRBV19	TRBJ2-3	once	-	TGTGCCAGTAGTACGTACAGGGATACGCAGTATTTT	CASSTYRDTQYF
TRBV6-1	TRBJ2-1	many	-	TGTGCCAGTCATCGAACAGCCTTCTACAATGAGCAGTTCTTC	CASHRTAFYNEQFF
TRBV20-1	TRBJ2-7	many	-	TGCAGTGCTAGAGATCCGATCGGGTTTGCCTACGAGCAGTACTTC	CSARDPIGFAYEQYF
TRBV19	TRBJ2-1	-	TRBD2	TGTGCCAGTAGTATACGGCTAGCGGGAGTCTCCTACAATGAGCAGTTCTTC	CASSIRLAGVSYNEQFF
TRBV6-2/TRBV6-3	TRBJ1-5	many	-	TGTGCCAGCAGCACCGGCAGATTCAATCAGCCCCAGCATTTT	CASSTGRFNQPQHF
TRBV9	TRBJ1-1	-	-	TGTGCCAGCAGCGTAGCCGTGGGGGCATGGACTGAAGCTTTCTTT	CASSVAVGAWTEAFF
TRBV2	TRBJ1-1	-	TRBD1	TGTGCCACGAAGGACAGGGCGAACACTGAAGCTTTCTTT	CATKDRANTEAFF
TRBV12-3/TRBV12-4	TRBJ1-2	many	-	TGTGCCAGCAGTTTTGAGACCTATGGCTACACCTTC	CASSFETYGYTF
TRBV20-1	TRBJ2-1	many	TRBD2	TGCAGTGCTAGGGCCTTAACTAGCGGGAACTACAATGAGCAGTTCTTC	CSARALTSGNYNEQFF
TRBV6-1	TRBJ2-7	many	-	TGTGCCAGCAGTCCCCTCACCGGGGGGCGGGCCTACGAGCAGTACTTC	CASSPLTGGRAYEQYF
TRBV27	TRBJ1-5	few	-	TGTGCCAGCAGTTTAATTGGCAGGTCGGATCAGCCCCAGCATTTT	CASSLIGRSDQPQHF
TRBV20-1	TRBJ2-2	many	TRBD2	TGCAGTGCCGCCCAGGTCGCGGGAGAGGCCGGGGAGCTGTTTTTT	CSAAQVAGEAGELFF
TRBV20-1	TRBJ1-2	-	TRBD1	TGCAGTGCGCCGGACAGGAGGGACTATGGCTACACCTTC	CSAPDRRDYGYTF
TRBV16	TRBJ1-5	-	TRBD1	TGTGCCAGCAGCCAAGGGACAGGGGGTATGAATCAGCCCCAGCATTTT	CASSQGTGGMNQPQHF
TRBV10-3	TRBJ2-7	many	TRBD1	TGTGCCATCAGTGGTCAGGGGGCGCGTGGCGAGCAGTACTTC	CAISGQGARGEQYF
TRBV6-2/TRBV6-3	TRBJ2-7	many	-	TGTGCCAGCAGTCTAGGGGCGGGCCTCCACGAGCAGTACTTC	CASSLGAGLHEQYF
TRBV24-1	TRBJ2-2	many	-	TGTGCCACCAGTGATTTGGAGGGGGGCACCGGGGAGCTGTTTTTT	CATSDLEGGTGELFF
TRBV7-9	TRBJ1-3	many	-	TGTGCCAGCAGCTCAGGGCAATCTGGAAACACCATATATTTT	CASSSGQSGNTIYF